The following is a T cell receptor (beta chain) sequence with its context. Its matching antigen is unknown. This entry is derived from a study of T cells in Graves' hyperthyroidism and ophthalmopathy. Overall study results and limits: Blood samples included most of the expanded thyroid clonotypes exceeding 0.001.

Regions amplified from RNA transcripts were the TCR beta CDR3 regions. The primer set for the first-round RT-PCR of the TCR CDR3 was HTBI. TCRdb called the multiplex PCR reads again in MiXCR, with one record for every CDR3 protein. The table lists roughly 580,000 distinct CDR3 sequences, just over 45% of them singletons. In germline, CDR1 is MGHDK, CDR2 SYGVNS. This CDR3 has 15 amino acids. J was trimmed by 2 bases and V by 5 bases; bases with no gene match: 4. This sequence was found in a woman aged 18-29 years with Graves' hyperthyroidism. Sequenced material: peripheral blood or thyroid tissue (not recorded which). J is TRBJ1-4 and V is TRBV25-1; 8 nucleotides agree with TRBD1. Here the CDR3 reads CASSPRTGTNEKLFF. In nucleotides, the CDR3 is TGTGCCAGCAGTCCGCGGACAGGGACTAATGAAAAACTGTTTTTT. Drawing the rest from reference TRBV25-1 and TRBJ1-4, the complete variable domain is EADIYQTPRYLVIGTGKKITLECSQTMGHDKMYWYQQDPGMELHLIHYSYGVNSTEKGDLSSESTVSRIRTEHFPLTLESARPSHTSQYLCASSPRTGTNEKLFFGSGTQLSVL.